This is a list of T cell receptor beta chains from one sample in a study of tumor-infiltrating lymphocytes in oesophageal squamous cell carcinoma. TCRdb itself ran the PCR reads through MiXCR, one entry per CDR3 protein. The data contain some 13,000 distinct CDR3 sequences, roughly three fifths of them singletons. The sample taken for sequencing was esophageal tumor tissue. These receptors came from a female donor with esophageal squamous cell carcinoma. Each CDR3 is given with its conserved first and last residue. Fields, in order: clone size, V gene, J gene, CDR3 length, D gene, CDR3 protein, CDR3 DNA. The D gene is left open where the match is weak. Clone size is stated in some rows and not others, as once, few, many or a class when expanded.

few	TRBV7-2	TRBJ2-1	16	-	CASSLAARRLGNEQFF	TGTGCCAGCAGCTTAGCGGCGAGAAGGCTGGGGAATGAGCAGTTCTTC
many	TRBV6-1	TRBJ2-2	14	-	CASSEGGRERELFF	TGTGCCAGCAGTGAAGGGGGGCGGGAAAGGGAGCTGTTTTTT
once	TRBV7-2	TRBJ2-5	13	TRBD1	CASSFGQGGEQYF	TGTGCCAGCAGCTTTGGACAGGGGGGGGAGCAGTACTTC
-	TRBV7-2	TRBJ2-3	15	TRBD2	CASRPAGLRGDTQYF	TGTGCCAGCAGGCCAGCGGGGCTCCGGGGTGATACGCAGTATTTT
-	TRBV6-1	TRBJ2-1	15	-	CASSGSSKVLNEQFF	TGTGCCAGCAGTGGTAGTAGTAAGGTTCTCAATGAGCAGTTCTTC
-	TRBV12-3/TRBV12-4	TRBJ1-1	12	-	CASSPQGIEAFF	TGTGCCAGCAGCCCACAGGGCATTGAAGCTTTCTTT
once	TRBV12-3/TRBV12-4	TRBJ2-1	14	-	CASSLGGNYNEQFF	TGTGCCAGCAGTTTGGGCGGGAACTACAATGAGCAGTTCTTC
-	TRBV7-8	TRBJ2-7	16	-	CASSQTLSNPLNEQYF	TGTGCCAGCAGCCAGACCCTGTCGAACCCTTTGAACGAGCAGTACTTC
medium-sized	TRBV11-2	TRBJ2-6	16	-	CASSLPPGLWANVLTF	TGTGCCAGCAGCCTACCCCCAGGGCTTTGGGCCAACGTCCTGACTTTC
many	TRBV27	TRBJ2-1	16	TRBD2	CASSLYLSSGRNEQFF	TGTGCCAGCAGTTTATATCTGTCTAGCGGACGCAATGAGCAGTTCTTC
few	TRBV7-2	TRBJ2-1	13	-	CASSLNPRREQFF	TGTGCCAGCAGCTTAAACCCTCGGAGAGAGCAGTTCTTC
-	TRBV7-6	TRBJ2-1	13	-	CASSFGTTDTQFF	TGTGCCAGCAGCTTCGGGACCACAGATACGCAGTTCTTC
-	TRBV7-6	TRBJ2-3	15	TRBD2	CASSLEPGLQTTQYF	TGTGCCAGCAGCTTAGAACCGGGACTACAGACTACGCAGTATTTT
-	TRBV7-4	TRBJ2-3	15	-	CASSLDGREYDTQYF	TGTGCCAGCAGCTTAGATGGCAGGGAATATGATACGCAGTATTTT
once	TRBV7-6	TRBJ2-3	13	-	CASSLDKGHTQYF	TGTGCTAGCAGCTTAGACAAAGGGCATACGCAGTATTTT
many	TRBV10-2	TRBJ2-7	12	-	CASSQRGYEQYF	TGCGCCAGCTCTCAGCGTGGCTACGAGCAGTACTTC
-	TRBV11-2	TRBJ2-5	14	-	CASSPNNRQETQYF	TGTGCCAGCAGCCCGAATAATCGGCAAGAGACCCAGTACTTC